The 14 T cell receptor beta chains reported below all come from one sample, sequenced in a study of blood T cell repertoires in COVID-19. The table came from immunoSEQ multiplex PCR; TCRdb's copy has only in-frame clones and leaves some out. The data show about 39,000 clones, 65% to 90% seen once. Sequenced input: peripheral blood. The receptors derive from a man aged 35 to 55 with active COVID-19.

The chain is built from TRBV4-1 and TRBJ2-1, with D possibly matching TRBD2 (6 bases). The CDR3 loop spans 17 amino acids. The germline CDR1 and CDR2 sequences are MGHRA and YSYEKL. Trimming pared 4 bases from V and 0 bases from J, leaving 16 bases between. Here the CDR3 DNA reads TGCGCCAGCAGCCCGGGGACTTTTCCGAGCTCCTACAATGAGCAGTTCTTC. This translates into CASSPGTFPSSYNEQFF.

CDR3 sequence: CASSLRSGWGTDTQYF. In DNA form, the CDR3 reads TGTGCCAGCAGCTTGCGTAGCGGATGGGGCACAGATACGCAGTATTTT. The chain has TRBV5-6 and TRBJ2-3; possibly TRBD2 for D (6 bases). CDR1 is SGHDT and CDR2 is YYEEEE in the germline V gene. V was shortened by 1 base and J by 1 base, with 13 bases between the two germline ends. The CDR3 runs 16 residues.

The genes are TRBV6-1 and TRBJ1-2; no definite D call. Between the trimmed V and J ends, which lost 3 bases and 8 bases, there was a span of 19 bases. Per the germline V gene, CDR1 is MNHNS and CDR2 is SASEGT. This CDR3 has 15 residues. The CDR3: CASSDPGGGSFGYTF. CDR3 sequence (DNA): TGTGCCAGCAGTGACCCCGGAGGAGGGTCTTTCGGCTACACCTTC.

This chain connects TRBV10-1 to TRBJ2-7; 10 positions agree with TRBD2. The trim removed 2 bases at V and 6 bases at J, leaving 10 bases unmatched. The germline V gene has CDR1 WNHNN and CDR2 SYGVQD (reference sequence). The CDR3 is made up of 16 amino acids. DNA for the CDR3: TGCGCCAGCAGTGAGGGATTAGCGGGAGGCCCCCTCGAGCAGTACTTC. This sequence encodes CASSEGLAGGPLEQYF.

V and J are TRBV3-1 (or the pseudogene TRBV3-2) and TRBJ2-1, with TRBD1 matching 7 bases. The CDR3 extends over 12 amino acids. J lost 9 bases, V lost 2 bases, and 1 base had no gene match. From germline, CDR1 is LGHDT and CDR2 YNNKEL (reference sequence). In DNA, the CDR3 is TGTGCCAGCAGCCAAAGGGACAGTGAGCAGTTCTTC. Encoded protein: CASSQRDSEQFF.

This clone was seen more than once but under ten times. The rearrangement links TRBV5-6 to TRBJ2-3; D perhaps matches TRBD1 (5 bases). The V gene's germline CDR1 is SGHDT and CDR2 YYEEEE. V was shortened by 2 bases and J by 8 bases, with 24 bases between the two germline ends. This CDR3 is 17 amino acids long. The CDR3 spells CASSFAVSGFGVGTQYF. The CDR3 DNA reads TGTGCCAGCAGCTTTGCCGTGTCAGGGTTCGGAGTCGGTACGCAGTATTTT.

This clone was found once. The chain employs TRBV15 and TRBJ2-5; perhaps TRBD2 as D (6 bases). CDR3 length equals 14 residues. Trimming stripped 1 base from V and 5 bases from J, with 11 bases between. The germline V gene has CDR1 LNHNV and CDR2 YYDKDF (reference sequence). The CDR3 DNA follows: TGTGCCACCAGCAGAGGACTAGTCAGGGAGACCCAGTACTTC. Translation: CATSRGLVRETQYF.

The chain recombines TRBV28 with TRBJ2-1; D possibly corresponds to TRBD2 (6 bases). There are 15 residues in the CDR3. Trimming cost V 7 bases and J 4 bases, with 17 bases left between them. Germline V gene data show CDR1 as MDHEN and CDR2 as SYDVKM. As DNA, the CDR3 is TGTGCCAGCAAACAATGGAGGGGCCGTTACAATGAGCAGTTCTTC. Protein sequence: CASKQWRGRYNEQFF.

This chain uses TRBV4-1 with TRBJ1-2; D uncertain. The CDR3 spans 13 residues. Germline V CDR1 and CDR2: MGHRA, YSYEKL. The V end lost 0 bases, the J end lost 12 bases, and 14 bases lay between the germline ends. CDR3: CASSQDVRGFNTF. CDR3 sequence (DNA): TGCGCCAGCAGCCAAGATGTGCGAGGGTTCAACACCTTC.

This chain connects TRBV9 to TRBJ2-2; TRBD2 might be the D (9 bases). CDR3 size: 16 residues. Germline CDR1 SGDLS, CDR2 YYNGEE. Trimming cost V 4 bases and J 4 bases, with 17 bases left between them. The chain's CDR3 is CASSPRGRGGTGELFF. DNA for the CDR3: TGTGCCAGCAGCCCCAGGGGGCGGGGGGGCACCGGGGAGCTGTTTTTT.

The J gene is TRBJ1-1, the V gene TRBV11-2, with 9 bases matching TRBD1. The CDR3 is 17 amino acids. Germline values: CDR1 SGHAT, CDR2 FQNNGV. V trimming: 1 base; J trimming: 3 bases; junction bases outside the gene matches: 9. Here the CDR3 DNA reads TGTGCCAGCAGCTTAGTAGGACAGGGGAGATTACACACTGAAGCTTTCTTT. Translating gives CASSLVGQGRLHTEAFF.

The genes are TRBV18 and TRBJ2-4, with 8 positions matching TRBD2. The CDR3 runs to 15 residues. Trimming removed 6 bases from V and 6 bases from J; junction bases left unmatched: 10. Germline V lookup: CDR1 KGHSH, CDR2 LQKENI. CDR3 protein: CASSATSGDLNIQYF. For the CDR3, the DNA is TGTGCCAGCTCGGCTACTAGCGGAGATTTAAACATTCAGTACTTC. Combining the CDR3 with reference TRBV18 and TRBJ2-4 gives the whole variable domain NAGVMQNPRHLVRRRGQEARLRCSPMKGHSHVYWYRQLPEEGLKFMVYLQKENIIDESGMPKERFSAEFPKEGPSILRIQQVVRGDSAAYFCASSATSGDLNIQYFGAGTRLSVL.

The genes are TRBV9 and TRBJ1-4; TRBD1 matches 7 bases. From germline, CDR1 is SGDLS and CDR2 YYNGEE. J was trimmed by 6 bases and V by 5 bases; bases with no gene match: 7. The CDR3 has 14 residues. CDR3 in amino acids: CASSDRDVDEKLFF. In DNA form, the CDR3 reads TGTGCCAGCAGTGACAGGGATGTGGATGAAAAACTGTTTTTT.

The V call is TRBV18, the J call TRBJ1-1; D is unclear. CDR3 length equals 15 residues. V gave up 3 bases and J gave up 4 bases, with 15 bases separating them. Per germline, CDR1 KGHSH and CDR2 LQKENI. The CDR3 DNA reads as TGTGCCAGCTCACCGACCTGGGCGGCGGGCACTGAAGCTTTCTTT. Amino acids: CASSPTWAAGTEAFF.